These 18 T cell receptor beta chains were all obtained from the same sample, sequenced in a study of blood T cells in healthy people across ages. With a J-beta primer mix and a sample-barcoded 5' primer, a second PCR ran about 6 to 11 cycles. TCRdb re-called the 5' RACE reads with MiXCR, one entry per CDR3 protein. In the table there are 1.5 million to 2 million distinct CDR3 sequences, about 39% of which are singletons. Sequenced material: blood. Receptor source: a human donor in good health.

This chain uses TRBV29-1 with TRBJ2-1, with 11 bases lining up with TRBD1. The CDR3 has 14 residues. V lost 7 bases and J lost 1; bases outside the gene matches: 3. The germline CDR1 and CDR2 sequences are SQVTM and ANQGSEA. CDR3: CSGGTGGSYNEQFF. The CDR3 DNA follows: TGCAGCGGCGGGACAGGGGGGTCCTACAATGAGCAGTTCTTC.

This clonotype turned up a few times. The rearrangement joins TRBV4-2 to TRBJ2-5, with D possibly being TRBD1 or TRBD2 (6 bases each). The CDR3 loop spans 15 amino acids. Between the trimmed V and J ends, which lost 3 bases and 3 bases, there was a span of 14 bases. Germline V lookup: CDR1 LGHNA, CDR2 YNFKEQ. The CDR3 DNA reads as TGTGCCAGCAGCCAGGGGGGCGAGTTCGAAGAGACCCAGTACTTC. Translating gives CASSQGGEFEETQYF.

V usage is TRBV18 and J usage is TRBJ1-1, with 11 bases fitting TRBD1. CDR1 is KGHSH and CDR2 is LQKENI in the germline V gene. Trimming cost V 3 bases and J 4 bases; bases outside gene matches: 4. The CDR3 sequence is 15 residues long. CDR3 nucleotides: TGTGCCAGCTCACCCACCGGGACAGGGGGCACTGAAGCTTTCTTT. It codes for CASSPTGTGGTEAFF.

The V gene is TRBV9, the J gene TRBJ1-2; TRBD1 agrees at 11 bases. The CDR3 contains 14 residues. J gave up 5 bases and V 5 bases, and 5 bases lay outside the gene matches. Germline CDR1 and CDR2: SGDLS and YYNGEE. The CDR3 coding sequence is TGTGCCAGCAGGGCAGGGACAGGGGGTTATGGCTACACCTTC. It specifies CASRAGTGGYGYTF. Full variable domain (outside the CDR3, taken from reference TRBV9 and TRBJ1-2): DSGVTQTPKHLITATGQRVTLRCSPRSGDLSVYWYQQSLDQGLQFLIQYYNGEERAKGNILERFSAQQFPDLHSELNLSSLELGDSALYFCASRAGTGGYGYTFGSGTRLTVV.

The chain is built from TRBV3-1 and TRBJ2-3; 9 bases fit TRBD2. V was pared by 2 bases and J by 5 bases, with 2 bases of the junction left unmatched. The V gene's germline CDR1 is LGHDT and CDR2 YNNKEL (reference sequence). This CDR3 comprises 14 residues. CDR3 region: CASSQSGGQDTQYF. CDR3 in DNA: TGTGCCAGCAGCCAAAGCGGGGGGCAAGATACGCAGTATTTT.

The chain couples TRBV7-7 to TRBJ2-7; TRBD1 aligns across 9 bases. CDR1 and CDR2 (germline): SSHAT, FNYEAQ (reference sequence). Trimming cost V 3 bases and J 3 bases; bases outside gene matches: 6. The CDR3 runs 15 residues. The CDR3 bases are TGTGCCAGCAGCTTTCGACAGGGGGTTCTCTACGAGCAGTACTTC. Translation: CASSFRQGVLYEQYF.

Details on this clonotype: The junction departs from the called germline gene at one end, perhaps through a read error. In nucleotides, the CDR3 is TGCAGTGCAGTCGGCGTTTACAGTGAGCAGTTCTTC. As protein: CSAVGVYSEQFF. This chain connects TRBV20-1 to TRBJ2-1; D remains ambiguous. Germline V gene sequence: CDR1 DFQATT, CDR2 SNEGSKA (reference sequence). CDR3 length: 12 residues.

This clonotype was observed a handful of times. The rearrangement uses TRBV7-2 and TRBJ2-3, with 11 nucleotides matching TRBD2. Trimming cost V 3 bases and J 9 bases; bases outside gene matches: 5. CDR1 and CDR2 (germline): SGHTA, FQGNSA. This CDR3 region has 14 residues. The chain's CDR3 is CASSLGLAAPTQYF. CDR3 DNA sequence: TGTGCCAGCAGCTTGGGACTAGCGGCCCCCACGCAGTATTTT.

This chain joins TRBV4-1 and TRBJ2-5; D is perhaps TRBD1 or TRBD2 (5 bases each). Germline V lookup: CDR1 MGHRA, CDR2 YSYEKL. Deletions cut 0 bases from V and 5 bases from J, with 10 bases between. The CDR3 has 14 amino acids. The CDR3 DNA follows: TGCGCCAGCAGCCAAGAAGGGGAGTGGGAGACCCAGTACTTC. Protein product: CASSQEGEWETQYF.

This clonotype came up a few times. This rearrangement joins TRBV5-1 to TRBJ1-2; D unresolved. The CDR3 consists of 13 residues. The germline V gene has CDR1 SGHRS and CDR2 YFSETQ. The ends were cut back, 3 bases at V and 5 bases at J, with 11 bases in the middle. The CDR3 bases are TGCGCCAGCAGCTCCGATCTCCCTTATGGCTACACCTTC. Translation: CASSSDLPYGYTF.

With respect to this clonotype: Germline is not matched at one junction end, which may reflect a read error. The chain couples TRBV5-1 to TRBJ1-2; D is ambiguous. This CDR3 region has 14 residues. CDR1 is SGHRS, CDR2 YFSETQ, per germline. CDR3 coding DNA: TGCGCCAGCAGCTTGGAAGGGCAGAGCTATAGCTACACCTTC. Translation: CASSLEGQSYSYTF.

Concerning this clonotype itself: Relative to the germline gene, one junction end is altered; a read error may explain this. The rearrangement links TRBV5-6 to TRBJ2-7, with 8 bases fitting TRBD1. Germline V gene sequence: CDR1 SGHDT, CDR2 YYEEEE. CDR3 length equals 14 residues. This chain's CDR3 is CAGSLTGELYEQYF. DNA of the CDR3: TGTGCCGGCAGCTTGACAGGGGAGCTGTACGAGCAGTACTTC.

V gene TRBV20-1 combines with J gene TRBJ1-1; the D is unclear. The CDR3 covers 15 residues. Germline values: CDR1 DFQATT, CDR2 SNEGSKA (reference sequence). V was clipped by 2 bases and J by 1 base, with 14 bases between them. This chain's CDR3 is CSARRPGTRNTEAFF. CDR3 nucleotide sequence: TGCAGTGCTAGACGGCCGGGAACGAGGAACACTGAAGCTTTCTTT.

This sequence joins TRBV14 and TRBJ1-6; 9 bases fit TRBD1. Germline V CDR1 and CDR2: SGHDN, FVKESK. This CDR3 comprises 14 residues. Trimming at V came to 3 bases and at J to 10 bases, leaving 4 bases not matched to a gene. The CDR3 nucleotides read TGTGCCAGCAGCCACGGGACAGGGCACTCACCCCTCCACTTT. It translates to CASSHGTGHSPLHF.

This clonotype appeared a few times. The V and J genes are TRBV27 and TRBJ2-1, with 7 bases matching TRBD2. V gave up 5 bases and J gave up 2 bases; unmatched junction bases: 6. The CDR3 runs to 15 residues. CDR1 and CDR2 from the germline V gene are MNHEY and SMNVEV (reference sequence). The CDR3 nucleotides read TGTGCCAGCAGTGAGGCGGGGGTTACCTACAATGAGCAGTTCTTC. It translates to CASSEAGVTYNEQFF.

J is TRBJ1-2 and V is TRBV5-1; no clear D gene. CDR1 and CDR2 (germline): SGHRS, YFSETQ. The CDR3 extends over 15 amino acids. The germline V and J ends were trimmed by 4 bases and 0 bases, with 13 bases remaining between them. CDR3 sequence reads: CASSIYPASNYGYTF. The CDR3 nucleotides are TGCGCCAGCAGCATCTATCCAGCCTCTAACTATGGCTACACCTTC.

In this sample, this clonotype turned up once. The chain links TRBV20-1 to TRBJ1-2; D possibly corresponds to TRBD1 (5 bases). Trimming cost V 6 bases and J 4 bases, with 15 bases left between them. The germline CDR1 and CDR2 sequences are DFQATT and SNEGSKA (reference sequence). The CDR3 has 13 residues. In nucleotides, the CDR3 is TGCAGTGCCACTAAATTTGGGGCCTATGGCTACACCTTC. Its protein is CSATKFGAYGYTF.

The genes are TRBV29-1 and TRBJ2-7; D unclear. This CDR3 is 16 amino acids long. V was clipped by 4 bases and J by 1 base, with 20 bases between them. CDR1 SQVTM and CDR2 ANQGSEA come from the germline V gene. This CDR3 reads CSVAGPSFGRSYEQYF. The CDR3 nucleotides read TGCAGCGTTGCCGGCCCCTCCTTCGGCAGGTCCTACGAGCAGTACTTC.